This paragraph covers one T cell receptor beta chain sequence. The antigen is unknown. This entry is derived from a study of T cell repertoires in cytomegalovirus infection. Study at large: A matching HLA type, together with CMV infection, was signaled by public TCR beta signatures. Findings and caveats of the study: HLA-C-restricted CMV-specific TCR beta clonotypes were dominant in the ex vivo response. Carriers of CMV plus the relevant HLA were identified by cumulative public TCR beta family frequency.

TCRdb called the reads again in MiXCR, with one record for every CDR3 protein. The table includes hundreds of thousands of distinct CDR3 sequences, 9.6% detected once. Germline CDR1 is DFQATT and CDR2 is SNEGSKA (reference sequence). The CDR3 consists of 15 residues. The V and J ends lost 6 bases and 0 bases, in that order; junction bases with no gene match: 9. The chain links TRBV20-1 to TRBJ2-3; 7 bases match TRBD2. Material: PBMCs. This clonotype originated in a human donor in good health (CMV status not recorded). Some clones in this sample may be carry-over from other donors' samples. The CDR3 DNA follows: TGCAGTGCAGCTAGGTTGGGGGGGAGCACAGATACGCAGTATTTT. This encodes CSAARLGGSTDTQYF.